The present TCR beta chain was sequenced within a study of cytomegalovirus exposure and HLA in healthy donors. Study-level points and caveats: Among the most significant clusters, several appeared linked to common viral pathogens in a later analysis. Most sequenced TCRs were rare (though some public TCRs occurred in many donors).

Comments on this clone: Its cognate antigen is unknown.

The V gene's germline CDR1 is SGHTA and CDR2 FQGNSA. The CDR3 runs to 14 residues. Between the trimmed V and J ends, which lost 1 base and 3 bases, there was a span of 9 bases. Healthy bone marrow donors made up the cohort. The study sampled nominally healthy donors, though unrecorded immune exposures were likely. Primers: 60 Vbeta forward and 13 Jbeta reverse. Data came from immunoSEQ multiplex PCR; TCRdb stores just in-frame clones and leaves some out. Of some 150,000 clones in the sample, over 60% are singletons; the top ten hold about 2.7%. The rearrangement links TRBV7-2 to TRBJ1-1; no definite D call. The source material was PBMCs. This clonotype was sampled from a woman aged 25 to 39 in good health and CMV-seronegative. The CDR3 reads CASSLVGGDTEAFF. Written as DNA, the CDR3 is TGTGCCAGCAGCTTAGTTGGCGGGGACACTGAAGCTTTCTTT. The complete variable domain, with remaining parts taken from reference TRBV7-2 and TRBJ1-1, reads GAGVSQSPSNKVTEKGKDVELRCDPISGHTALYWYRQSLGQGLEFLIYFQGNSAPDKSGLPSDRFSAERTGGSVSTLTIQRTQQEDSAVYLCASSLVGGDTEAFFGQGTRLTVV.